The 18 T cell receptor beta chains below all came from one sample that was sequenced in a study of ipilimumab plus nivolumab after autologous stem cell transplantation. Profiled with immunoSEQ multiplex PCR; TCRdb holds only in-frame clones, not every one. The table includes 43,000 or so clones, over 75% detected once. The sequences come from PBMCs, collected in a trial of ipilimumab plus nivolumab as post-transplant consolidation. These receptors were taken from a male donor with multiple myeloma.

The CDR3 nucleotides read TGTGCCAGTAGTATTCTGGGCGGCAACACTGAAGCTTTCTTT. Its translation: CASSILGGNTEAFF. J is TRBJ1-1 and V is TRBV19; D unresolved. The CDR3 consists of 14 residues. Trimming took 3 bases from V and 2 from J, leaving 10 bases between them. Germline CDR1 and CDR2: LNHDA and SQIVND (reference sequence).

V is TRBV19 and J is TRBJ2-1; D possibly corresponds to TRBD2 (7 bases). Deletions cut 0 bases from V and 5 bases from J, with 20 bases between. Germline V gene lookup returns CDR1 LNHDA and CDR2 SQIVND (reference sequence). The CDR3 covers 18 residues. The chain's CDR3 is CASSIDLLGGGPNNEQFF. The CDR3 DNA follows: TGTGCCAGTAGTATAGATCTCTTGGGCGGGGGCCCGAACAATGAGCAGTTCTTC.

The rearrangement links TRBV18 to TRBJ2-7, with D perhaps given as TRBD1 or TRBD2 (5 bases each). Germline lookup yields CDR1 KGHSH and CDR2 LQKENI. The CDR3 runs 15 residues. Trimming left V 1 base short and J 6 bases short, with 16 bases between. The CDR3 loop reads CASSPRSGTSTEQYF. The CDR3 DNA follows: TGTGCCAGCTCACCACGATCCGGGACGTCCACCGAGCAGTACTTC. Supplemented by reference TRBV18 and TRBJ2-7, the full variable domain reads NAGVMQNPRHLVRRRGQEARLRCSPMKGHSHVYWYRQLPEEGLKFMVYLQKENIIDESGMPKERFSAEFPKEGPSILRIQQVVRGDSAAYFCASSPRSGTSTEQYFGPGTRLTVT.

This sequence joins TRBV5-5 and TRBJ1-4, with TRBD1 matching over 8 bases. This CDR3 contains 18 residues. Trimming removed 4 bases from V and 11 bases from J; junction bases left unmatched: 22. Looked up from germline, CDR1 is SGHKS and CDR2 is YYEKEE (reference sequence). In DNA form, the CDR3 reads TGTGCCAGCAGCCCTACCTGGGAACAGGGGGGGAAACTATGGAAACTGTTTTTT. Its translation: CASSPTWEQGGKLWKLFF.

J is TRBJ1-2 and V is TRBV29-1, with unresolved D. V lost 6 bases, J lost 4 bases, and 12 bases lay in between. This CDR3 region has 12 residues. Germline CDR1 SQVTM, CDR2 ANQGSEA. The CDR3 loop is CSVTQDLYGYTF. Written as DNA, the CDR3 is TGCAGCGTCACCCAAGACCTCTATGGCTACACCTTC. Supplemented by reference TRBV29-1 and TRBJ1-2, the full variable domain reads SAVISQKPSRDICQRGTSLTIQCQVDSQVTMMFWYRQQPGQSLTLIATANQGSEATYESGFVIDKFPISRPNLTFSTLTVSNMSPEDSSIYLCSVTQDLYGYTFGSGTRLTVV.

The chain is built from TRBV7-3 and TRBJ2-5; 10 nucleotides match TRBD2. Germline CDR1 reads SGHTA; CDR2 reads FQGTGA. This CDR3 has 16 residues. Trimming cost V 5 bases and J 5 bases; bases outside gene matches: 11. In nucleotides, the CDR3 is TGTGCCAGCAGCCCTATAGCGGGGGGAGCCGTGGAGACCCAGTACTTC. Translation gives CASSPIAGGAVETQYF.

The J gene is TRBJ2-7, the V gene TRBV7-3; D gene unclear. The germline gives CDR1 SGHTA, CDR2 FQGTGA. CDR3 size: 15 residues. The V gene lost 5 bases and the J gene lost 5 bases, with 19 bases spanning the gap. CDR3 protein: CASSPAAGSWNEQYF. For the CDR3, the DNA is TGTGCCAGCAGCCCTGCCGCAGGTTCTTGGAACGAGCAGTACTTC.

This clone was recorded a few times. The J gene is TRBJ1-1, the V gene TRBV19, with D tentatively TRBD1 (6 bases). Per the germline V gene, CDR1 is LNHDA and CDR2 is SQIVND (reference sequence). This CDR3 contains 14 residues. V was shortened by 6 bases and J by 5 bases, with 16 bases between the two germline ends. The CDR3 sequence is CASRPPGARTEAFF. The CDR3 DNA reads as TGTGCCAGTAGGCCGCCGGGGGCGCGGACTGAAGCTTTCTTT.

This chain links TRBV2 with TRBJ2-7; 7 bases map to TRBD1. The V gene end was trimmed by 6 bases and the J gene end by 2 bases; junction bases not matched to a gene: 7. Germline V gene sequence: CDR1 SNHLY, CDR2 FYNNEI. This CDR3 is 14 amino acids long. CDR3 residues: CASRLDRFAYEQYF. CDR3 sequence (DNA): TGTGCCAGCAGACTGGACAGGTTTGCCTACGAGCAGTACTTC.

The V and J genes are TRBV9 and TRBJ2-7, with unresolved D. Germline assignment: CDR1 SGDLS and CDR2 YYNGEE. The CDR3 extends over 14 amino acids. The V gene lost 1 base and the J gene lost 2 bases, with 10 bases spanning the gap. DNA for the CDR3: TGTGCCAGCAGCGTAAGTCTCAGTACCTACGAGCAGTACTTC. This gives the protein CASSVSLSTYEQYF. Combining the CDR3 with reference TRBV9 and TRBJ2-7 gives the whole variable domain DSGVTQTPKHLITATGQRVTLRCSPRSGDLSVYWYQQSLDQGLQFLIQYYNGEERAKGNILERFSAQQFPDLHSELNLSSLELGDSALYFCASSVSLSTYEQYFGPGTRLTVT.

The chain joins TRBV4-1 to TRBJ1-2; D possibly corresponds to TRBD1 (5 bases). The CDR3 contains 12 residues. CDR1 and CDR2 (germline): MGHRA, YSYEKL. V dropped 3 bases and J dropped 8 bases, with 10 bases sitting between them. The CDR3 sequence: CASSHQGRGYTF. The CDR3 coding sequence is TGCGCCAGCAGCCATCAGGGAAGGGGCTACACCTTC.

CDR3 sequence (DNA): TGTGCCAGCAGCCCCCGACAGTACTTGAACACTGAAGCTTTCTTT. It is translated as CASSPRQYLNTEAFF. This rearrangement joins TRBV7-2 to TRBJ1-1; the D gene is possibly TRBD1 (5 bases). Germline CDR1 reads SGHTA; CDR2 reads FQGNSA. The V and J ends lost 5 bases and 0 bases respectively, with 13 bases between them. This CDR3 spans 15 amino acids.

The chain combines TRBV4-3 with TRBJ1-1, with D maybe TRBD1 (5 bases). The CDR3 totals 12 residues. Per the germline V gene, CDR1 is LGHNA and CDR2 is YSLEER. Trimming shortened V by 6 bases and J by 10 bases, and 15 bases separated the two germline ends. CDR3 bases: TGCGCCAGCAGGATAGGGGAGGGACGAGCTTTCTTT. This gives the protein CASRIGEGRAFF.

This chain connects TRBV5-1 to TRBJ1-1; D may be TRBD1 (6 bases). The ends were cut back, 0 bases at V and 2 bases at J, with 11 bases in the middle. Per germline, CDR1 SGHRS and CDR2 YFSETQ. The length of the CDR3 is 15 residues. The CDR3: CASSLDRQDNTEAFF. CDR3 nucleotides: TGCGCCAGCAGCTTGGATCGACAGGATAACACTGAAGCTTTCTTT.

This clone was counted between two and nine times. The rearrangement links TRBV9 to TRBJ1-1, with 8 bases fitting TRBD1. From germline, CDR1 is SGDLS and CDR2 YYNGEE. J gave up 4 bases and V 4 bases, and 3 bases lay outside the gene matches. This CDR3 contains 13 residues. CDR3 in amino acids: CASSFTGGTEAFF. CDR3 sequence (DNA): TGTGCCAGCAGCTTCACAGGGGGCACTGAAGCTTTCTTT.

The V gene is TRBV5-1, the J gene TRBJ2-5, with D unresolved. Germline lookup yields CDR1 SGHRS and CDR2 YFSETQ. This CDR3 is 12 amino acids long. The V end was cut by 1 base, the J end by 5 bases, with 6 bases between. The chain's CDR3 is CASSLSMETQYF. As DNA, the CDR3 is TGCGCCAGCAGCTTGTCGATGGAGACCCAGTACTTC.

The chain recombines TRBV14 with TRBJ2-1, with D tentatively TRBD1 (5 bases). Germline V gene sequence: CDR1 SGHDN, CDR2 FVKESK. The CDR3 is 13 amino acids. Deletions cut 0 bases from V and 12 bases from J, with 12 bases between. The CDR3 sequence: CASSQELRTGQFF. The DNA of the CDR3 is TGTGCCAGCAGCCAAGAACTGAGAACAGGGCAGTTCTTC.

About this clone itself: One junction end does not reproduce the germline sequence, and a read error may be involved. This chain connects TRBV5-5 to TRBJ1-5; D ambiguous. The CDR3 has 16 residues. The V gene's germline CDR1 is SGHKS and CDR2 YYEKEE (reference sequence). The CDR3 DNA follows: TGCGCCAGCAGCCAAGATCGAGCCCTTCCCCATCAGCCCCAGCATTTT. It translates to CASSQDRALPHQPQHF.